The rows below give T cell receptor beta chains drawn from one sample of a study of blood T cell repertoires in COVID-19. Some clones are missing from TCRdb's copy, which holds only in-frame ones; the method was immunoSEQ multiplex PCR. The sample has 150,000 to 200,000 clones; roughly 85% are singletons. The sequenced sample consisted of peripheral blood. Receptors were obtained from a man aged 50 to 59 with active or convalescent COVID-19. Each CDR3 is given with its conserved first and last residue. Fields, in order: D gene, V gene, clone size, J gene, CDR3 length, CDR3 DNA, CDR3 protein. A D gene is named only where the DNA matches it firmly. The listing skips clone size in some rows; elsewhere it reads once, few, many or a size class.

d_gene: TRBD1; v_gene: TRBV10-3; abundance: NA; j_gene: TRBJ2-7; len: 14; CDR3nt: TGTGCCATCAGCGGGACAGGGGGCTCCTACGAGCAGTACTTC; CDR3aa: CAISGTGGSYEQYF
d_gene: NA; v_gene: TRBV28; abundance: NA; j_gene: TRBJ1-1; len: 11; CDR3nt: TGTGCCAGCAGTTCGCGGGTCGGAGCTTTCTTT; CDR3aa: CASSSRVGAFF
d_gene: TRBD2; v_gene: TRBV18; abundance: NA; j_gene: TRBJ2-7; len: 14; CDR3nt: TGTGCCAGCTCACCCAGCGGGGCTTCCTACGAGCAGTACTTC; CDR3aa: CASSPSGASYEQYF
d_gene: NA; v_gene: TRBV25-1; abundance: NA; j_gene: TRBJ1-1; len: 14; CDR3nt: TGTGCCAGCAGATCCCAACAGGGAATCGCTGAAGCTTTCTTT; CDR3aa: CASRSQQGIAEAFF
d_gene: TRBD1; v_gene: TRBV24-1; abundance: NA; j_gene: TRBJ1-1; len: 12; CDR3nt: TGTGCCACCGACGACAGGGACACTGAAGCTTTCTTT; CDR3aa: CATDDRDTEAFF
d_gene: NA; v_gene: TRBV3-1/TRBV3-2; abundance: NA; j_gene: TRBJ2-2; len: 16; CDR3nt: TGTGCCAGCAGCCAAGCGTTGGGGCTCGGCACCGGGGAGCTGTTTTTT; CDR3aa: CASSQALGLGTGELFF
d_gene: TRBD1; v_gene: TRBV27; abundance: NA; j_gene: TRBJ1-2; len: 15; CDR3nt: TGTGCCAGCAGATTTACAGGGGGCGCTAGCTATGGCTACACCTTC; CDR3aa: CASRFTGGASYGYTF
d_gene: TRBD2; v_gene: TRBV28; abundance: NA; j_gene: TRBJ2-5; len: 13; CDR3nt: TGTGCCAGCCAGAGCGGGGTCCAAGAGACCCAGTACTTC; CDR3aa: CASQSGVQETQYF
d_gene: NA; v_gene: TRBV18; abundance: NA; j_gene: TRBJ1-1; len: 15; CDR3nt: TGTGCCAGCTCACCACGTGCAGGGGACCACACTGAAGCTTTCTTT; CDR3aa: CASSPRAGDHTEAFF
d_gene: TRBD2; v_gene: TRBV28; abundance: once; j_gene: TRBJ2-1; len: 13; CDR3nt: TGTGCCAGTACTAGCGGGAGTAGATATGAGCAGTTCTTC; CDR3aa: CASTSGSRYEQFF
d_gene: NA; v_gene: TRBV28; abundance: once; j_gene: TRBJ1-1; len: 13; CDR3nt: TGTGCCAGCATTAGGGCGATCAGGGGAGAAGCTTTCTTT; CDR3aa: CASIRAIRGEAFF
d_gene: TRBD1; v_gene: TRBV19; abundance: NA; j_gene: TRBJ1-6; len: 13; CDR3nt: TGTGCCAGTAGCGACAGGGTTAATTCACCCCTCCACTTT; CDR3aa: CASSDRVNSPLHF
d_gene: NA; v_gene: TRBV5-1; abundance: few; j_gene: TRBJ1-1; len: 14; CDR3nt: TGCGCCAGCAGTGACCCGGGTCTGAGCACTGAAGCTTTCTTT; CDR3aa: CASSDPGLSTEAFF
d_gene: TRBD1; v_gene: TRBV24-1; abundance: NA; j_gene: TRBJ2-7; len: 15; CDR3nt: TGTGCCACCAGTGAATCAGACAGGGAGCCCTACGAGCAGTACTTC; CDR3aa: CATSESDREPYEQYF
d_gene: TRBD1; v_gene: TRBV9; abundance: NA; j_gene: TRBJ2-7; len: 16; CDR3nt: TGTGCCAGCAGCGTATCGACAGGGGGCGAAGGCTACGAGCAGTACTTC; CDR3aa: CASSVSTGGEGYEQYF
d_gene: NA; v_gene: TRBV6-5; abundance: NA; j_gene: TRBJ2-1; len: 14; CDR3nt: TGTGCCAGCAGAGGACGCGGGGTCTACAATGAGCAGTTCTTC; CDR3aa: CASRGRGVYNEQFF
d_gene: TRBD2; v_gene: TRBV11-2; abundance: NA; j_gene: TRBJ2-1; len: 12; CDR3nt: TGTGCCAGCCTTCGGACTAGCGGTGAGCAGTTCTTC; CDR3aa: CASLRTSGEQFF